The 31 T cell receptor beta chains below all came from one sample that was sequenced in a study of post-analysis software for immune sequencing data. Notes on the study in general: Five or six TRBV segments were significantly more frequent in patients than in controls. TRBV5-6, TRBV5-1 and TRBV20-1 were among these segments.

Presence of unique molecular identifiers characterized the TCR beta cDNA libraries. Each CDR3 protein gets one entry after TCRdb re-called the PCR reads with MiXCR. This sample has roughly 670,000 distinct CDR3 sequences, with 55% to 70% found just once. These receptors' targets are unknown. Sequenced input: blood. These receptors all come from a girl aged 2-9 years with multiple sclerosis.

CDR3 protein: CASSSRDTTTNEKLFF. For the CDR3, the DNA is TGTGCCAGCAGTTCCCGGGACACGACAACTAATGAAAAACTGTTTTTT. The rearrangement joins TRBV12-3 or TRBV12-4 to TRBJ1-4; D is perhaps TRBD1 (6 bases). Trimming shortened V by 4 bases and J by 0 bases, and 12 bases separated the two germline ends. CDR3 length equals 16 residues.

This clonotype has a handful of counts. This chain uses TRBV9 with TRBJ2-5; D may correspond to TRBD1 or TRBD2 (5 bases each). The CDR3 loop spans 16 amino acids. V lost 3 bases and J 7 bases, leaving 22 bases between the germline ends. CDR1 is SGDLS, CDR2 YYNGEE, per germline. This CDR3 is CASSAAGFGAQGTQYF. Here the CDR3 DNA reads TGTGCCAGCAGCGCGGCAGGGTTCGGGGCCCAGGGGACCCAGTACTTC. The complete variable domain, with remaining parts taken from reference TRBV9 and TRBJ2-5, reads DSGVTQTPKHLITATGQRVTLRCSPRSGDLSVYWYQQSLDQGLQFLIQYYNGEERAKGNILERFSAQQFPDLHSELNLSSLELGDSALYFCASSAAGFGAQGTQYFGPGTRLLVL.

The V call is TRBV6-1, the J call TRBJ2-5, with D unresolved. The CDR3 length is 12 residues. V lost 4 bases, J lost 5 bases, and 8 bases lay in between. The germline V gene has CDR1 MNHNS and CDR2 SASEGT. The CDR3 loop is CASSGSSETQYF. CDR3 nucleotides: TGTGCCAGCAGTGGATCGTCGGAGACCCAGTACTTC.

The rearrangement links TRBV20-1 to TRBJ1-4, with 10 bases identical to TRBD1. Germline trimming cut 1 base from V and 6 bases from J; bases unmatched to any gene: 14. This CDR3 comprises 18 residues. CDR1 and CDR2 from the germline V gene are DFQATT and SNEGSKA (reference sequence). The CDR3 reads CSARAAGQGISSDEKLFF. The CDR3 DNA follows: TGCAGTGCTAGAGCGGCGGGACAGGGGATAAGCTCGGATGAAAAACTGTTTTTT.

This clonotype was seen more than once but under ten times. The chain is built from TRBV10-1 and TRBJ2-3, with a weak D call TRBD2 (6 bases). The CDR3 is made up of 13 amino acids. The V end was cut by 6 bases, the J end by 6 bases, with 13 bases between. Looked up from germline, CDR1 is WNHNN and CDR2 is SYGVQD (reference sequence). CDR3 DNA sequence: TGCGCCAGCAGCAACGGGACTCGGGATACGCAGTATTTT. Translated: CASSNGTRDTQYF.

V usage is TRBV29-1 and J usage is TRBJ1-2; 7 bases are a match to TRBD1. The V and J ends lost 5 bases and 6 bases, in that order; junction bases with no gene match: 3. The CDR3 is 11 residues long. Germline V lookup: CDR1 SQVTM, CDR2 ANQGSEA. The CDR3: CSVYTGDGYTF. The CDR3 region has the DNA TGCAGCGTTTATACAGGGGATGGCTACACCTTC.

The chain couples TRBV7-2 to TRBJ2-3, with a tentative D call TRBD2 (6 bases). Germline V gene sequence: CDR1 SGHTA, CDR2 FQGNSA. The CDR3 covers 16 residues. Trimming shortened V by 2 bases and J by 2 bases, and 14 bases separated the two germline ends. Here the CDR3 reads CASSLIGGIPTDTQYF. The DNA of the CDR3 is TGTGCCAGCAGCTTAATAGGAGGGATTCCCACAGATACGCAGTATTTT.

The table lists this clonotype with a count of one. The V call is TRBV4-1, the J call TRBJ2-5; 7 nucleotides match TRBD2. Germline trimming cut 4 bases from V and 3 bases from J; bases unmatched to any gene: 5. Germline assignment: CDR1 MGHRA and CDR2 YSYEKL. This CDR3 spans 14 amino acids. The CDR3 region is CASSLREMEETQYF. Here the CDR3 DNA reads TGCGCCAGCAGCCTGCGGGAGATGGAAGAGACCCAGTACTTC.

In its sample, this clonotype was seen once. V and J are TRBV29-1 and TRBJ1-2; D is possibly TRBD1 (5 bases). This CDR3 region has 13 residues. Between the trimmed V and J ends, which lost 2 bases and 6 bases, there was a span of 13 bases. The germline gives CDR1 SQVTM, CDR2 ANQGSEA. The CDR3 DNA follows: TGCAGCGTTGAACGCCAGGGTGGAGATGGCTACACCTTC. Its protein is CSVERQGGDGYTF. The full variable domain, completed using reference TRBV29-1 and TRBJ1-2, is SAVISQKPSRDICQRGTSLTIQCQVDSQVTMMFWYRQQPGQSLTLIATANQGSEATYESGFVIDKFPISRPNLTFSTLTVSNMSPEDSSIYLCSVERQGGDGYTFGSGTRLTVV.

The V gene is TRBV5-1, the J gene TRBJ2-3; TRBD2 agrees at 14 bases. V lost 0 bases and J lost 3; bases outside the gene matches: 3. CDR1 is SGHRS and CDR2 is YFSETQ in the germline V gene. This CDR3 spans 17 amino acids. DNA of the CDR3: TGCGCCAGCAGCTTGGGGACTAGCGGGAGGAGGACAGATACGCAGTATTTT. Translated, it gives CASSLGTSGRRTDTQYF.

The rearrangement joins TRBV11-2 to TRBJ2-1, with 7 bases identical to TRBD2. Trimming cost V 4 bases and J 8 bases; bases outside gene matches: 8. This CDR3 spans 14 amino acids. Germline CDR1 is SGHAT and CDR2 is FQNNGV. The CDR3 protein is CASSWGLRGDEQFF. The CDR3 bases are TGTGCCAGCAGCTGGGGACTCCGGGGGGATGAGCAGTTCTTC.

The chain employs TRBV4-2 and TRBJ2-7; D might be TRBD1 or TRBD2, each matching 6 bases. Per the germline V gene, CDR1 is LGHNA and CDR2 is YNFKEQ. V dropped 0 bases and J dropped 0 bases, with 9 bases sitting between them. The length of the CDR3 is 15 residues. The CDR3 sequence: CASSQEEGGSYEQYF. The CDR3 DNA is TGTGCCAGCAGCCAAGAGGAGGGGGGCTCCTACGAGCAGTACTTC.

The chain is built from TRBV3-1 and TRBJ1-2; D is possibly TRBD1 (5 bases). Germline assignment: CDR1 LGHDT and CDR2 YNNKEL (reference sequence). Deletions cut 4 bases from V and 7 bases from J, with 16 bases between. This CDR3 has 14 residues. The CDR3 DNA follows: TGTGCCAGCAGCCCCCCGGGACGGGACGTTGGCTACACCTTC. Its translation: CASSPPGRDVGYTF.

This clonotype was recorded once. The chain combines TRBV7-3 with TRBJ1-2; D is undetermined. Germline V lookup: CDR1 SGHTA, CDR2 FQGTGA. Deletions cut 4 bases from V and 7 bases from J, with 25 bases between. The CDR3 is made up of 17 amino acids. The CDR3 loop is CASSSTSGLPRAGGYTF. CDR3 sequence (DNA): TGTGCCAGCAGCTCTACGTCGGGTCTCCCTCGGGCCGGTGGCTACACCTTC.

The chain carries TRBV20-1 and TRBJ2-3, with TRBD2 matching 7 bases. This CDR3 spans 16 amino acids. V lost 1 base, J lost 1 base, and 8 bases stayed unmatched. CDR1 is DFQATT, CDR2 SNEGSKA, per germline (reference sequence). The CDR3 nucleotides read TGCAGTGCTAGAGGGGTAGCGGGCCCTCGCACAGATACGCAGTATTTT. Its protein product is CSARGVAGPRTDTQYF.

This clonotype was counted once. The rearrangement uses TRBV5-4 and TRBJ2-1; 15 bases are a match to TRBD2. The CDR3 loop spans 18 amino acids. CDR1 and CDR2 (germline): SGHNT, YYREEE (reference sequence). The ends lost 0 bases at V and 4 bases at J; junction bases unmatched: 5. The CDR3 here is CASSLGMGLAGGYNEQFF. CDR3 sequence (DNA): TGTGCCAGCAGCTTGGGCATGGGACTAGCGGGGGGATACAATGAGCAGTTCTTC.

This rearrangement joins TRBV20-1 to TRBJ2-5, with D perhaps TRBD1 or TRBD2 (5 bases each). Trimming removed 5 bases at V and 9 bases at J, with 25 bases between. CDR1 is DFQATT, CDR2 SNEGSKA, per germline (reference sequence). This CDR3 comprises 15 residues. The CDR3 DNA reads TGCAGTGCTCTGAACCTAGACGGGGCAGGGCAGGCCCAGTACTTC. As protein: CSALNLDGAGQAQYF.

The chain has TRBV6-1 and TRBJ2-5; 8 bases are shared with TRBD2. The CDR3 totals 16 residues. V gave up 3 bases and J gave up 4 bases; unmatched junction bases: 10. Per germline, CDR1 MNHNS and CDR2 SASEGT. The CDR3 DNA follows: TGTGCCAGCAGTGATTGGGGCGGGGGGCCCCGAGAGACCCAGTACTTC. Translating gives CASSDWGGGPRETQYF.

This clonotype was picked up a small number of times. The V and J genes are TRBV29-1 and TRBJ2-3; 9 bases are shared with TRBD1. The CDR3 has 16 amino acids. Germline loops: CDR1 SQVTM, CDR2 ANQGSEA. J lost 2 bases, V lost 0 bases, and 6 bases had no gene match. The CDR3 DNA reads TGCAGCGTTGAAGATCCTAGGACAGGGGTCACAGATACGCAGTATTTT. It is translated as CSVEDPRTGVTDTQYF.

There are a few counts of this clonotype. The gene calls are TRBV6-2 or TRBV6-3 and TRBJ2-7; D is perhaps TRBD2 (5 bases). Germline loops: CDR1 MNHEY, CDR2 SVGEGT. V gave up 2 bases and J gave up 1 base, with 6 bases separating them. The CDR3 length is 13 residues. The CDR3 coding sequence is TGTGCCAGCAGTTACGGGGAGTCCTACGAGCAGTACTTC. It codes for CASSYGESYEQYF.

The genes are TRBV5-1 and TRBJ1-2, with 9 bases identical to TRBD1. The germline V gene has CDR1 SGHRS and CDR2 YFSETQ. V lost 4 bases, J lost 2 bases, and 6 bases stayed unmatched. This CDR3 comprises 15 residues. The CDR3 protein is CASSVTGGSNYGYTF. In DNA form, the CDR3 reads TGCGCCAGCAGCGTAACAGGGGGCTCGAACTATGGCTACACCTTC. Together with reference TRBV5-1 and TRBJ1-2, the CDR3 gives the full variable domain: KAGVTQTPRYLIKTRGQQVTLSCSPISGHRSVSWYQQTPGQGLQFLFEYFSETQRNKGNFPGRFSGRQFSNSRSEMNVSTLELGDSALYLCASSVTGGSNYGYTFGSGTRLTVV.

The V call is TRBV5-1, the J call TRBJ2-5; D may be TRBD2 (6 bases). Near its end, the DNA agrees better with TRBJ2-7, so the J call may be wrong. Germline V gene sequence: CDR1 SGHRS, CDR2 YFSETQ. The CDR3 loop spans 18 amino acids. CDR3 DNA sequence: TGCGCCAGCAGCTTGGCCGCATCGAGCGGGTTCGGGTCAGGCGAGCAGTACTTC. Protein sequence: CASSLAASSGFGSGEQYF.

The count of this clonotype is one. The CDR3 DNA reads as TGCAGTGCCATCGTCGGGTCCTCCTACAATGAGCAGTTCTTC. This translates into CSAIVGSSYNEQFF. The rearrangement joins TRBV20-1 to TRBJ2-1; no definite D call. The CDR3 is 14 amino acids. The ends were cut back, 6 bases at V and 0 bases at J, with 12 bases in the middle. Per the germline V gene, CDR1 is DFQATT and CDR2 is SNEGSKA (reference sequence).

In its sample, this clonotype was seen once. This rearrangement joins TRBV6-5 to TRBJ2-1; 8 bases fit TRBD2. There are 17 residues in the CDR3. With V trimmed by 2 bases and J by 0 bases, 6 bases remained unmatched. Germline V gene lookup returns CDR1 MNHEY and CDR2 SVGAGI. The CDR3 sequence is CASSYPQRGTSYNEQFF. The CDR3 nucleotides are TGTGCCAGCAGTTACCCCCAGCGGGGGACCTCCTACAATGAGCAGTTCTTC.

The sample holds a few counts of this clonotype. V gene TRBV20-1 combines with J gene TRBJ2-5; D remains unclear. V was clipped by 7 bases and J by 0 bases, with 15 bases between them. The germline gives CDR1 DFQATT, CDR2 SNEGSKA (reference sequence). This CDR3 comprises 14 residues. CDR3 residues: CSVISEVNQETQYF. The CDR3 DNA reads TGCAGTGTGATCAGTGAGGTGAACCAAGAGACCCAGTACTTC.

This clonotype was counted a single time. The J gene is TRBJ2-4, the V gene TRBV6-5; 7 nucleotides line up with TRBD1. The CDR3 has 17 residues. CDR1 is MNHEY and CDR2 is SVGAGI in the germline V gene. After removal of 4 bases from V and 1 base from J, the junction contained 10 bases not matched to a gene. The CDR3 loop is CASSLTTGVGAKNIQYF. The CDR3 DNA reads TGTGCCAGCAGTTTGACTACAGGGGTGGGGGCCAAAAACATTCAGTACTTC.

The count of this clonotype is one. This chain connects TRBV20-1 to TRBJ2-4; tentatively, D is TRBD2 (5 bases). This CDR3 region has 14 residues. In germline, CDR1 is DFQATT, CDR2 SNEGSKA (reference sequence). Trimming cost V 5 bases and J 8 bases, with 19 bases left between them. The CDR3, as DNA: TGCAGTGCTGCCGACGAAGGGAGTGAGGACATTCAGTACTTC. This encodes CSAADEGSEDIQYF.

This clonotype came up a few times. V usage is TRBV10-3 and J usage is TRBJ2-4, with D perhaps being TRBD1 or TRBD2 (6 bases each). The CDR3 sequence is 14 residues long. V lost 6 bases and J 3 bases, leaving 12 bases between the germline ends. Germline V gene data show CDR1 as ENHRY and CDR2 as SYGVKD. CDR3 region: CAISPRGGKNIQYF. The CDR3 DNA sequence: TGTGCCATCAGCCCCAGGGGAGGCAAAAACATTCAGTACTTC.

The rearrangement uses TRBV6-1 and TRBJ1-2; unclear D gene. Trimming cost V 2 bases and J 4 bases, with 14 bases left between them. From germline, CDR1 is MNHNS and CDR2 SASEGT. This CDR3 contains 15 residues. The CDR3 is CASSELGARAYGYTF. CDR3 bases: TGTGCCAGCAGTGAATTAGGAGCGAGGGCCTATGGCTACACCTTC.

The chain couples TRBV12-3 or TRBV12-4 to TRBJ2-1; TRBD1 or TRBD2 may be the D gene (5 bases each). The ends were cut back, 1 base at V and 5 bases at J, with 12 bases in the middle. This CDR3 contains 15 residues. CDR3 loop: CASSLGGWGNNEQFF. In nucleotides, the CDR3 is TGTGCCAGCAGTTTAGGGGGTTGGGGGAACAATGAGCAGTTCTTC.

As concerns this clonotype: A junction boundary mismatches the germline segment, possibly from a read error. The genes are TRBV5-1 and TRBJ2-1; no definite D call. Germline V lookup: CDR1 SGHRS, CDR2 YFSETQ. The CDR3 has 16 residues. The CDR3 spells CASSLNSDFSCNEQFF. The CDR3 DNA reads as TGCGCCAGCAGCTTGAACAGCGACTTCTCCTGCAATGAGCAGTTCTTC.